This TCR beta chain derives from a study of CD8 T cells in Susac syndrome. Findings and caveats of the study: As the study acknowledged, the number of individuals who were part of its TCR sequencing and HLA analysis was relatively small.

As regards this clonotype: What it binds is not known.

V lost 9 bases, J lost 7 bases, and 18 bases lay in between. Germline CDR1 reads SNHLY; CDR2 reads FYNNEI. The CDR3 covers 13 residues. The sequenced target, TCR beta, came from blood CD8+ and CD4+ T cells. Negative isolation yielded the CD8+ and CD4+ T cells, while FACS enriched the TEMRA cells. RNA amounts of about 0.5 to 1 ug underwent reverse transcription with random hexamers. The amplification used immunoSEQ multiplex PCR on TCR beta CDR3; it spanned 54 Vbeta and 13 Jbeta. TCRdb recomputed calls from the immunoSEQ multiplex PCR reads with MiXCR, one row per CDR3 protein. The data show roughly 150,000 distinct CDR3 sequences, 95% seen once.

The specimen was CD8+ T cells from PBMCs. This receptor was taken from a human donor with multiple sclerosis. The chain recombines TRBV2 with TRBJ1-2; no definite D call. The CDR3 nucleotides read TGTGCCAGGGACGAGGCAATTAGACGTGGCTACACCTTC. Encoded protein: CARDEAIRRGYTF.